These T cell receptor beta chains were read from a single sample in a study of blood T cell repertoires in COVID-19. Clones were sequenced by immunoSEQ multiplex PCR, and TCRdb holds only the in-frame ones, with some missing. The sample contains roughly 500,000 clones, 80% to 90% of which appear only once. Sequencing was done on a sample of peripheral blood. Source of these receptors: a human donor in a cohort sampled during active COVID-19. CDR3s include the opening cysteine and the closing phenylalanine or tryptophan. A D gene is named only where the DNA matches it firmly. Clone sizes are given selectively: once, few, many, or a class where the clone is expanded.

>.|TRBV18|TRBJ1-6|.
CASSPIGSMNSPLHF
TGTGCCAGCTCACCAATTGGTAGTATGAATTCACCCCTCCACTTT
>.|TRBV28|TRBJ2-7|.
CASRADGYEQYF
TGTGCCAGCAGAGCAGACGGGTACGAGCAGTACTTC
>.|TRBV30|TRBJ1-1|TRBD1
CAWGQGARDTEAFF
TGTGCCTGGGGACAGGGGGCTAGGGACACTGAAGCTTTCTTT
>.|TRBV9|TRBJ2-1|.
CASSAVRHEQFF
TGTGCCAGCAGCGCCGTACGACACGAGCAGTTCTTC
>.|TRBV12-3/TRBV12-4|TRBJ2-5|.
CATMEQETQYF
TGTGCCACCATGGAGCAAGAGACCCAGTACTTC
>few|TRBV3-1/TRBV3-2|TRBJ1-2|.
CASSQFGSSLGYTF
TGTGCCAGCAGCCAATTCGGTAGCTCCTTAGGCTACACCTTC
>.|TRBV6-6|TRBJ1-1|TRBD1
CASSAGTGQTEAFF
TGTGCCAGCAGTGCTGGGACAGGGCAAACTGAAGCTTTCTTT
>.|TRBV2|TRBJ1-3|.
CASSDSGNTIYF
TGTGCCAGCAGTGATTCGGGAAACACCATATATTTT
>once|TRBV6-5|TRBJ2-1|.
CATKTAPHEQFF
TGTGCCACCAAAACTGCTCCCCATGAGCAGTTCTTC
>.|TRBV5-1|TRBJ2-1|TRBD2
CASSTVAGRNEQFF
TGCGCCAGCAGCACAGTAGCGGGACGCAATGAGCAGTTCTTC
>.|TRBV3-1/TRBV3-2|TRBJ1-6|.
CASSQVRGNSPLHF
TGTGCCAGCAGCCAAGTCAGAGGAAATTCACCCCTCCACTTT
>.|TRBV11-3|TRBJ2-1|.
CASSLERVSYNEQFF
TGTGCCAGCAGCTTAGAACGCGTCTCCTACAATGAGCAGTTCTTC
>.|TRBV30|TRBJ1-3|.
CAWSRAGMESGNTIYF
TGTGCCTGGAGCCGGGCCGGGATGGAGTCTGGAAACACCATATATTTT
>.|TRBV9|TRBJ1-2|TRBD1
CASSVEGAVGYGYTF
TGTGCCAGCAGCGTAGAGGGGGCGGTCGGCTATGGCTACACCTTC
>.|TRBV9|TRBJ1-4|TRBD1
CASSQGPGQGDKLFF
TGTGCCAGCAGCCAAGGACCGGGACAGGGAGATAAACTGTTTTTT
>.|TRBV5-1|TRBJ1-1|.
CASSFNPPGAFF
TGCGCCAGCAGCTTCAATCCCCCGGGAGCTTTCTTT
>.|TRBV3-1/TRBV3-2|TRBJ1-3|TRBD1
CASSPAPFYDRGDGNTIYF
TGTGCCAGCAGCCCTGCACCTTTTTACGACAGGGGAGATGGAAACACCATATATTTT
>.|TRBV30|TRBJ2-5|TRBD2
CAWSRIAGGQETQYF
TGTGCCTGGAGTAGAATAGCGGGAGGGCAAGAGACCCAGTACTTC
>.|TRBV15|TRBJ2-7|.
CATSRDGGTEVYEQYF
TGTGCCACCAGCAGAGATGGCGGGACAGAGGTCTACGAGCAGTACTTC
>.|TRBV15|TRBJ1-1|.
CATSREWQKNTEAFF
TGTGCCACCAGCAGAGAATGGCAGAAGAACACTGAAGCTTTCTTT
>few|TRBV5-1|TRBJ1-1|.
CASSPLGGVNTEAFF
TGCGCCAGCAGCCCCCTGGGGGGGGTGAACACTGAAGCTTTCTTT
>.|TRBV2|TRBJ2-7|TRBD2
CASRLLAGVPYEQYF
TGTGCCAGCAGATTACTAGCGGGGGTTCCCTACGAGCAGTACTTC
>.|TRBV13|TRBJ2-7|.
CASSPATRTALSYEQYF
TGTGCCAGCAGCCCCGCTACTCGGACAGCCCTCTCCTACGAGCAGTACTTC
>.|TRBV11-3|TRBJ1-6|.
CASSLHIGSPLHF
TGTGCCAGCAGCCTCCATATCGGTTCACCCCTCCACTTT
>.|TRBV7-2|TRBJ2-7|.
CASSSPLVTRNYEQYF
TGTGCCAGCAGCTCCCCACTTGTGACTAGGAACTACGAGCAGTACTTC
>few|TRBV4-1|TRBJ2-7|.
CASSQEGGYEQYF
TGCGCCAGCAGCCAAGAGGGGGGCTACGAGCAGTACTTC
>.|TRBV3-1/TRBV3-2|TRBJ1-2|.
CASSQVPGDYGYTF
TGTGCCAGCAGCCAAGTGCCAGGGGACTATGGCTACACCTTC
>.|TRBV19|TRBJ2-2|.
CASSITGPGGELFF
TGTGCCAGTAGTATAACAGGGCCTGGCGGGGAGCTGTTTTTT
>.|TRBV4-3|TRBJ2-5|TRBD1
CASSHGQGKETQYF
TGCGCCAGCAGCCACGGACAGGGGAAGGAGACCCAGTACTTC
>.|TRBV24-1|TRBJ2-2|TRBD1
CATSDLGRQGYTGELFF
TGTGCCACCAGTGATTTGGGGCGACAGGGTTACACCGGGGAGCTGTTTTTT
>.|TRBV7-9|TRBJ1-5|TRBD1
CASSLDTGTGDQPQHF
TGTGCCAGCAGCTTAGACACCGGGACAGGTGATCAGCCCCAGCATTTT
>.|TRBV6-5|TRBJ1-1|TRBD1
CASRPDRGLTEAFF
TGTGCCAGCAGGCCCGACAGGGGGCTGACTGAAGCTTTCTTT
>.|TRBV19|TRBJ2-5|TRBD1
CASSIDDRVHYF
TGTGCCAGTAGTATAGACGACAGGGTTCACTACTTC
>.|TRBV5-1|TRBJ2-7|TRBD2
CASSLNPWLAGDEQYF
TGCGCCAGCAGCTTGAACCCCTGGCTAGCGGGAGACGAGCAGTACTTC
>.|TRBV7-3|TRBJ1-5|.
CASSLASGQPQHF
TGTGCCAGCAGCTTAGCCTCGGGACAGCCCCAGCATTTT
>.|TRBV18|TRBJ1-4|.
CASSPTGSGEKLFF
TGTGCCAGCTCACCTACAGGGAGCGGTGAAAAACTGTTTTTT
>.|TRBV7-3|TRBJ2-2|TRBD2
CASSARTSGSTGELFF
TGTGCCAGCAGCGCCCGGACTAGCGGCTCCACCGGGGAGCTGTTTTTT
>.|TRBV6-4|TRBJ2-3|TRBD1
CASLVGQEQDPDTQYF
TGTGCCAGCCTCGTGGGACAGGAACAGGACCCAGATACGCAGTATTTT
>.|TRBV24-1|TRBJ1-1|.
CATSARGGTEAFF
TGTGCCACCAGTGCCCGAGGGGGCACTGAAGCTTTCTTT
>.|TRBV2|TRBJ2-3|.
CASSDRQLGTDTQYF
TGTGCCAGCAGTGACAGACAACTAGGCACAGATACGCAGTATTTT
>.|TRBV23-1|TRBJ2-5|.
CASSPQSRASLQETQYF
TGCGCCAGCAGTCCCCAGAGCAGGGCGTCCCTACAAGAGACCCAGTACTTC
>few|TRBV11-3|TRBJ1-1|TRBD1
CASSFGTGRTEAFF
TGTGCCAGCAGCTTTGGGACAGGGCGCACTGAAGCTTTCTTT
>.|TRBV6-5|TRBJ2-3|TRBD1
CATRVTGGTDTQYF
TGTGCCACGCGTGTGACAGGGGGCACAGATACGCAGTATTTT
>.|TRBV19|TRBJ1-5|.
CASPLDRPNQPQHF
TGTGCCTCGCCCCTAGACAGGCCCAATCAGCCCCAGCATTTT
>.|TRBV30|TRBJ2-1|.
CAWRGSYNEQFF
TGTGCCTGGCGCGGGTCTTACAATGAGCAGTTCTTC
>.|TRBV14|TRBJ2-2|TRBD1
CASSPTGGAVTGELFF
TGTGCCAGCAGTCCGACAGGGGGCGCCGTCACCGGGGAGCTGTTTTTT
>.|TRBV7-9|TRBJ2-5|.
CASSLVRSQETQYF
TGTGCCAGCAGCTTGGTCCGGTCCCAAGAGACCCAGTACTTC
>once|TRBV28|TRBJ1-5|.
CASSLGIGSNQPQHF
TGTGCCAGCAGTCTGGGCATTGGGAGCAATCAGCCCCAGCATTTT
>many|TRBV6-5|TRBJ1-6|.
CASSSPDSGSPLHF
TGTGCCAGCAGTTCCCCGGACTCGGGTTCACCCCTCCACTTT
>.|TRBV6-4|TRBJ2-2|.
CASRQTGNTGELFF
TGTGCCAGTCGACAGACTGGTAACACCGGGGAGCTGTTTTTT
>.|TRBV5-1|TRBJ2-3|TRBD2
CASSRLAGANPSTDTQYF
TGCGCCAGCAGTCGACTAGCGGGAGCTAACCCTAGCACAGATACGCAGTATTTT
>.|TRBV25-1|TRBJ2-1|TRBD2
CASSEAGEGNEQFF
TGTGCCAGCAGTGAGGCGGGAGAGGGCAATGAGCAGTTCTTC
>.|TRBV27|TRBJ2-3|.
CASSSRESSGDTQYF
TGTGCCAGCAGTTCCCGAGAATCGTCGGGAGATACGCAGTATTTT
>.|TRBV18|TRBJ2-3|.
CASSPEHTDTQYF
TGTGCCAGCTCACCAGAACACACAGATACGCAGTATTTT
>.|TRBV18|TRBJ1-6|.
CASSPQNPPLHF
TGTGCCAGCTCACCGCAGAACCCACCCCTCCACTTT
>.|TRBV9|TRBJ2-5|TRBD2
CASSGTSGSGETQYF
TGTGCCAGCAGCGGGACTAGCGGGAGTGGGGAGACCCAGTACTTC
>.|TRBV10-3|TRBJ1-5|.
CAISEDWGEGSNQPQHF
TGTGCCATCAGTGAGGATTGGGGGGAGGGGAGCAATCAGCCCCAGCATTTT
>few|TRBV29-1|TRBJ1-5|TRBD1
CSVGQGDQPQHF
TGCAGCGTGGGACAGGGCGATCAGCCCCAGCATTTT
>.|TRBV9|TRBJ2-1|TRBD2
CASSALAGVGNEQFF
TGTGCCAGCAGCGCGCTAGCGGGAGTTGGCAATGAGCAGTTCTTC
>.|TRBV9|TRBJ2-7|.
CASSVELAGEQYF
TGTGCCAGCAGCGTAGAACTAGCAGGCGAGCAGTACTTC